This T cell receptor beta chain was sequenced during a study of control samples from healthy donors and cancer patients. Sequencing was performed with immunoSEQ multiplex PCR; in TCRdb, only in-frame clones are kept and a portion is missing. The table lists approximately 76,000 clones, more than 65% of them singletons. The CDR3 sequence is 13 residues long. The V end lost 4 bases, the J end lost 1 base, and 10 bases lay between the germline ends. From germline, CDR1 is SQVTM and CDR2 ANQGSEA. Sequenced input: PBMCs. The J gene is TRBJ1-1, the V gene TRBV29-1; tentatively, D is TRBD1 (5 bases). The clonotype originates from a man aged 55 to 69 with head and neck cancer. The CDR3 loop is CSVVQGGNTEAFF. The CDR3 coding sequence is TGCAGCGTTGTCCAGGGCGGGAACACTGAAGCTTTCTTT.